Following are 25 T cell receptor beta chains from one sample sequenced in a study of long-term antiretroviral therapy in people with HIV. Researchers ran immunoSEQ v3.0 at survey level. Clones were sequenced by immunoSEQ multiplex PCR, and TCRdb holds only the in-frame ones, with some missing. The sample has approximately 30,000 clones, around 84% seen once. Sequencing was performed on unsorted PBMCs, taken 0.8 years after starting antiretroviral therapy. These receptors all come from a woman in her 30s with HIV.

The V gene is TRBV6-1, the J gene TRBJ1-3; D unresolved. The ends were cut back, 4 bases at V and 0 bases at J, with 7 bases in the middle. This CDR3 has 14 amino acids. CDR1 is MNHNS and CDR2 is SASEGT in the germline V gene. The CDR3 protein is CASSATFSGNTIYF. DNA for the CDR3: TGTGCCAGCAGTGCAACCTTCTCTGGAAACACCATATATTTT.

The genes are TRBV27 and TRBJ2-7; 7 bases agree with TRBD2. Germline V CDR1 and CDR2: MNHEY, SMNVEV (reference sequence). V lost 5 bases and J lost 3; bases outside the gene matches: 7. The CDR3 loop spans 14 amino acids. The DNA for the CDR3 is TGTGCCAGCAGTCACGGACTAGGTGGCTACGAGCAGTACGTC. It yields the protein CASSHGLGGYEQYV.

The chain has TRBV5-6 and TRBJ1-2, with 9 bases that match TRBD1. Looked up from germline, CDR1 is SGHDT and CDR2 is YYEEEE. The CDR3 length is 16 residues. Trimming removed 4 bases from V and 3 bases from J; junction bases left unmatched: 10. CDR3 nucleotides: TGTGCCAGCAGCCCCGGGACAGGGTACGGTGACTATGGCTACACCTTC. This codes for CASSPGTGYGDYGYTF.

This chain uses TRBV19 with TRBJ1-2; D gene ambiguous. V lost 2 bases to trimming and J lost 8 bases, with 9 bases between them. In germline, CDR1 is LNHDA, CDR2 SQIVND (reference sequence). CDR3 length equals 12 residues. CDR3 bases: TGTGCCAGTAGTATAAGTCATGGGGGCTACACCTTC. Its translation is CASSISHGGYTF. Based on the CDR3 plus reference TRBV19 and TRBJ1-2, the full variable domain is DGGITQSPKYLFRKEGQNVTLSCEQNLNHDAMYWYRQDPGQGLRLIYYSQIVNDFQKGDIAEGYSVSREKKESFPLTVTSAQKNPTAFYLCASSISHGGYTFGSGTRLTVV.

This chain uses TRBV7-9 with TRBJ2-3; 7 bases line up with TRBD1. The length of the CDR3 is 15 residues. Germline CDR1 SEHNR, CDR2 FQNEAQ (reference sequence). After removal of 5 bases from V and 2 bases from J, the junction contained 7 bases not matched to a gene. In nucleotides, the CDR3 is TGTGCCAGCAGCGACACCGGGACAGCCACAGATACGCAGTATTTT. Translating gives CASSDTGTATDTQYF.

The CDR3 loop reads CASSLVGPANGYTF. CDR3 sequence (DNA): TGTGCCAGCAGCTTAGTGGGCCCGGCGAATGGCTACACCTTC. The chain couples TRBV7-9 to TRBJ1-2; no clear D gene. From germline, CDR1 is SEHNR and CDR2 FQNEAQ (reference sequence). The CDR3 consists of 14 residues. The V and J ends lost 1 base and 6 bases respectively, with 12 bases between them.

The V and J genes are TRBV30 and TRBJ1-2; a weak D match, TRBD1 (6 bases). Deletions cut 0 bases from V and 5 bases from J, with 13 bases between. This CDR3 contains 14 residues. Germline V gene sequence: CDR1 GTSNPN, CDR2 SVGIG (reference sequence). The chain's CDR3 is CAWSVTGGGYGYTF. The CDR3 region has the DNA TGTGCCTGGAGTGTAACGGGGGGCGGATATGGCTACACCTTC.

The V and J genes are TRBV30 and TRBJ1-2; no clear D gene. V lost 4 bases to trimming and J lost 6 bases, with 0 bases between them. The length of the CDR3 is 8 residues. Germline values: CDR1 GTSNPN, CDR2 SVGIG (reference sequence). CDR3: CAWNGYTF. As DNA, the CDR3 is TGTGCCTGGAATGGCTACACCTTC.

This chain links TRBV2 with TRBJ1-2; no reliable D call. Germline-derived CDR1 and CDR2 are SNHLY and FYNNEI. V was shortened by 1 base and J by 4 bases, with 10 bases between the two germline ends. This CDR3 is built from 14 residues. The CDR3: CASSEGWAAYGYTF. CDR3 sequence (DNA): TGTGCCAGCAGTGAAGGCTGGGCGGCCTATGGCTACACCTTC.

The gene calls are TRBV7-9 and TRBJ1-6, with 8 nucleotides matching TRBD1. V shed 4 bases, J shed 9 bases, and the junction held 14 bases outside the gene matches. Per the germline V gene, CDR1 is SEHNR and CDR2 is FQNEAQ (reference sequence). This CDR3 is 17 amino acids long. The chain's CDR3 is CASSSHEDRGSASPLHF. For the CDR3, the DNA is TGTGCCAGCAGCTCACATGAAGACAGGGGTTCGGCTTCACCCCTCCACTTT.

The rearrangement links TRBV10-3 to TRBJ2-1; D perhaps matches TRBD1 (6 bases). CDR3 length: 15 amino acids. V was trimmed by 4 bases and J by 6 bases, leaving 16 bases between them. The V gene's germline CDR1 is ENHRY and CDR2 SYGVKD. The CDR3 loop reads CAISGGARGGNEQFF. DNA for the CDR3: TGTGCCATCAGTGGTGGGGCCAGGGGCGGCAATGAGCAGTTCTTC.

The chain is built from TRBV5-6 and TRBJ1-1; 7 bases fit TRBD1. Looked up from germline, CDR1 is SGHDT and CDR2 is YYEEEE. CDR3 size: 13 residues. V lost 4 bases to trimming and J lost 6 bases; unmatched junction nucleotides: 6. The CDR3 region is CASSQNQGAEAFF. CDR3 coding DNA: TGTGCCAGCAGCCAAAATCAGGGGGCTGAAGCTTTCTTT.

The chain is built from TRBV13 and TRBJ1-2; 8 nucleotides align to TRBD1. The CDR3 loop spans 13 amino acids. Germline values: CDR1 PRHDT, CDR2 FYEKMQ (reference sequence). Trimming cost V 3 bases and J 7 bases; bases outside gene matches: 4. CDR3 amino acids: CASSFQGAVGYTF. The CDR3 DNA reads TGTGCCAGCAGCTTCCAGGGGGCTGTTGGCTACACCTTC.

The J gene is TRBJ2-5, the V gene TRBV14; 7 bases are a match to TRBD1. Germline CDR1 is SGHDN and CDR2 is FVKESK. The CDR3 sequence is 16 residues long. Trimming at V came to 4 bases and at J to 7 bases, leaving 15 bases not matched to a gene. The CDR3 loop is CASSPYGQARYGTQYF. The CDR3 DNA follows: TGTGCCAGCAGCCCCTACGGACAGGCGCGGTATGGGACCCAGTACTTC.

DNA of the CDR3: TGTGCCAGCAGTTTTGTTTCGGTGGGACATGAGCAGTTCTTC. Residues: CASSFVSVGHEQFF. The chain uses TRBV27 and TRBJ2-1, with D perhaps being TRBD1 or TRBD2 (5 bases each). The germline V gene encodes CDR1 MNHEY and CDR2 SMNVEV (reference sequence). The CDR3 totals 14 residues. V shed 3 bases and J shed 8 bases, with 14 bases lying between them.

This chain links TRBV5-1 with TRBJ2-1, with D maybe TRBD2 (7 bases). The CDR3 contains 14 residues. Deletions cut 4 bases from V and 8 bases from J, with 16 bases between. The germline CDR1 and CDR2 sequences are SGHRS and YFSETQ. CDR3 nucleotides: TGCGCCAGCAGCGGGGGGGCCGGAATGGATGAGCAGTTCTTC. Translated: CASSGGAGMDEQFF.

V usage is TRBV6-1 and J usage is TRBJ2-4; 10 positions match TRBD1. This CDR3 is 22 amino acids long. Germline V gene sequence: CDR1 MNHNS, CDR2 SASEGT. The junction had 19 bases not matched to a gene; V was cut back by 2 bases and J by 0 bases. The DNA of the CDR3 is TGTGCCAGCAGTGAAAGGGGGACCGGGACAGGGGATGTTTCGGTAGCCAAAAACATTCAGTACTTC. It codes for CASSERGTGTGDVSVAKNIQYF.

This clone was seen a few times. The chain recombines TRBV4-1 with TRBJ1-6; a possible D gene is TRBD1 (5 bases). Germline lookup yields CDR1 MGHRA and CDR2 YSYEKL. V was clipped by 2 bases and J by 4 bases, with 18 bases between them. The CDR3 has 18 residues. CDR3 DNA sequence: TGCGCCAGCAGCCAATTAATACTAGGGGTATCTTATAATTCACCCCTCCACTTT. It encodes CASSQLILGVSYNSPLHF.

This clone showed up just once. The chain couples TRBV5-1 to TRBJ1-4; D unclear. Germline V lookup: CDR1 SGHRS, CDR2 YFSETQ. Trimming removed 5 bases at V and 6 bases at J, with 17 bases between. The CDR3 runs 15 residues. The CDR3, as DNA: TGCGCCAGCAGTGTACGCTGGAGCTCGGATGAAAAACTGTTTTTT. It codes for CASSVRWSSDEKLFF.

The chain recombines TRBV25-1 with TRBJ1-1; 8 bases are a match to TRBD1. There are 14 residues in the CDR3. Germline V gives CDR1 MGHDK, CDR2 SYGVNS. Trimming removed 2 bases from V and 1 base from J; junction bases left unmatched: 0. CDR3: CASSEDRGNTEAFF. The DNA of the CDR3 is TGTGCCAGCAGTGAAGACAGGGGGAACACTGAAGCTTTCTTT.

V is TRBV6-1 and J is TRBJ2-5; D unclear. V was shortened by 2 bases and J by 2 bases, with 12 bases between the two germline ends. CDR1 is MNHNS, CDR2 SASEGT, per germline. The CDR3 spans 15 residues. The DNA of the CDR3 is TGTGCCAGCAGTGAACCCGGCGCTCCACAAGAGACCCAGTACTTC. Translated: CASSEPGAPQETQYF.

The chain combines TRBV5-5 with TRBJ2-5; 8 positions agree with TRBD2. Germline CDR1 reads SGHKS; CDR2 reads YYEKEE (reference sequence). The J segment lost 7 bases and the V segment lost 0 bases, leaving 11 bases of the junction unmatched. The CDR3 has 16 amino acids. CDR3 DNA sequence: TGTGCCAGCAGCTTGGGGTCGAGGCGGGGGGAAGGGACCCAGTACTTC. As protein: CASSLGSRRGEGTQYF.

This chain connects TRBV29-1 to TRBJ2-5; D remains unclear. Germline CDR1 SQVTM, CDR2 ANQGSEA. Trimming removed 4 bases from V and 2 bases from J, with 8 bases in between. The CDR3 sequence is 12 residues long. The CDR3, as DNA: TGCAGCGTTGCCCAGCTTCAAGAGACCCAGTACTTC. Its translation: CSVAQLQETQYF.

This chain links TRBV7-3 with TRBJ1-1; the D gene is possibly TRBD1 (6 bases). This CDR3 has 15 amino acids. Germline assignment: CDR1 SGHTA and CDR2 FQGTGA. V was cut by 2 bases and J by 2 bases, with 12 bases left in between. The CDR3 DNA follows: TGTGCCAGCAGCTTAGATACAGGGTATAACACTGAAGCTTTCTTT. Its translation is CASSLDTGYNTEAFF.

The chain uses TRBV2 and TRBJ2-1; 9 positions agree with TRBD1. CDR1 is SNHLY, CDR2 FYNNEI, per germline. The CDR3 has 14 amino acids. V lost 4 bases and J lost 6; bases outside the gene matches: 4. DNA for the CDR3: TGTGCCAGCAGTGGGGACAGGGACCGCAATGAGCAGTTCTTC. Protein: CASSGDRDRNEQFF. The full variable domain, in which reference TRBV2 and TRBJ2-1 provide the parts outside the CDR3, is EPEVTQTPSHQVTQMGQEVILRCVPISNHLYFYWYRQILGQKVEFLVSFYNNEISEKSEIFDDQFSVERPDGSNFTLKIRSTKLEDSAMYFCASSGDRDRNEQFFGPGTRLTVL.